The clone carrying this T cell receptor beta chain was observed a few times. These data come from a study of CD8 T cells in ankylosing spondylitis. TCRdb reprocessed the 5' RACE reads via MiXCR and lists one record per CDR3 protein. The sample includes tens of thousands of distinct CDR3 sequences, around 6% of them seen just once. The V and J ends lost 7 bases and 5 bases respectively, with 15 bases between them. The CDR3 extends over 14 amino acids. Germline CDR1 is SEHNR and CDR2 is FQNEAQ (reference sequence). Sequencing was done on a sample of blood, either unsorted or a sorted T cell fraction (not recorded which). The genes are TRBV7-9 and TRBJ2-1; either TRBD1 or TRBD2 may fit D (6 bases each). This TCR was sampled from a male donor with ankylosing spondylitis or in good health (not recorded which). The CDR3 DNA reads TGTGCCAGCATCCGGAGTGGGGGGCACAATGAGCAGTTCTTC. Its translation: CASIRSGGHNEQFF.